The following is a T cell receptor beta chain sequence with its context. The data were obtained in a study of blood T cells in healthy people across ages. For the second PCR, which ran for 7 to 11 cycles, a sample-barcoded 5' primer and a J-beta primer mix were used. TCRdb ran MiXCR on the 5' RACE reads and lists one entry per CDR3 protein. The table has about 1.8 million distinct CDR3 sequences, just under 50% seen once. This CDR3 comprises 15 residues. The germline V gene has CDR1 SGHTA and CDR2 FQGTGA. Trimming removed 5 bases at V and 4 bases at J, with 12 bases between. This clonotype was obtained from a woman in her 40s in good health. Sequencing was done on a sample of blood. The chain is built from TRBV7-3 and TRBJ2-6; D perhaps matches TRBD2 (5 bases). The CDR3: CASSPSGVGANVLTF. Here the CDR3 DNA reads TGTGCCAGCAGCCCATCCGGGGTCGGGGCCAACGTCCTGACTTTC.